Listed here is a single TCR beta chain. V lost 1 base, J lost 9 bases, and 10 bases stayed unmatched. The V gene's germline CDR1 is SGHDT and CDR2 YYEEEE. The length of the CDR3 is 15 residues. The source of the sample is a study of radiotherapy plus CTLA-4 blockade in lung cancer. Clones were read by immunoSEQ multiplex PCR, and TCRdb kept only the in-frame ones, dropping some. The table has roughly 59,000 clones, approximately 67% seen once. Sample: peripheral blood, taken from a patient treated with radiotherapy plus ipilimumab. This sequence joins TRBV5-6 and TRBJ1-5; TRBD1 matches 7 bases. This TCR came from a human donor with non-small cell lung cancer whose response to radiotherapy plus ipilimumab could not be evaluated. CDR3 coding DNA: TGTGCCAGCAGCTTGCAGGGGGGCGAATCTTGGCCCCAGCATTTT. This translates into CASSLQGGESWPQHF.